The 31 T cell receptor beta chains below come from one sample, sequenced in a study of STAT5B mutations in CD4+ large granular lymphocyte leukemia. Method: immunoSEQ multiplex PCR; TCRdb's copy keeps in-frame clones and lacks some. In the table there are tens of thousands of clones, about 80% of which are singletons. The specimen sequenced was CD4+ T cells from blood buffy coats. These receptors came from a human donor in good health.

The V call is TRBV19, the J call TRBJ2-2; D is unresolved. Trimming took 6 bases from V and 5 from J, leaving 19 bases between them. The CDR3 totals 16 residues. Germline assignment: CDR1 LNHDA and CDR2 SQIVND (reference sequence). In nucleotides, the CDR3 is TGTGCCAGTAGGGCTCTCGTCCACAAGAAAACCGGGGAGCTGTTTTTT. This translates into CASRALVHKKTGELFF.

For the CDR3, the DNA is TGTGCCAGCAGCTTACGAGGCCGTACCGGGGAGCTGTTTTTT. Amino acids: CASSLRGRTGELFF. The rearrangement links TRBV7-2 to TRBJ2-2; D not certain. The V gene lost 2 bases and the J gene lost 5 bases, with 9 bases spanning the gap. CDR1 and CDR2 from the germline V gene are SGHTA and FQGNSA. This CDR3 contains 14 residues.

This clone was counted once. The chain has TRBV5-6 and TRBJ2-2, with 9 nucleotides matching TRBD1. The CDR3 sequence is 15 residues long. Unmatched junction bases numbered 5, after V lost 5 bases and J lost 3 bases. Germline lookup yields CDR1 SGHDT and CDR2 YYEEEE. The CDR3 protein is CASRTGTGYTGELFF. The CDR3 DNA follows: TGTGCCAGCAGGACCGGGACAGGGTACACCGGGGAGCTGTTTTTT.

The V call is TRBV10-3, the J call TRBJ2-7, with D perhaps matching TRBD1 (8 bases). The CDR3 runs 14 residues. Deletions cut 8 bases from V and 3 bases from J, with 17 bases between. CDR1 is ENHRY and CDR2 is SYGVKD in the germline V gene. The CDR3 DNA reads as TGTGCCATCCGCGGACAGGGAGGGGGCTACGAGCAGTACTTC. Its protein product is CAIRGQGGGYEQYF.

The chain is built from TRBV5-6 and TRBJ1-2; TRBD1 matches 8 bases. V dropped 0 bases and J dropped 4; count of bases not matched to a gene: 5. The CDR3 runs to 15 residues. The germline gives CDR1 SGHDT, CDR2 YYEEEE. The CDR3 region is CASSLVSGTGYGYTF. CDR3 sequence (DNA): TGTGCCAGCAGCTTGGTATCCGGGACAGGCTATGGCTACACCTTC.

This clone was detected only once. V is TRBV9 and J is TRBJ2-1; 9 bases map to TRBD2. CDR1 is SGDLS and CDR2 is YYNGEE in the germline V gene. With 2 bases clipped from V and 9 bases from J, the junction kept 15 bases outside the gene matches. The CDR3 spans 17 residues. For the CDR3, the DNA is TGTGCCAGCAGCGTCAAGGGCGGGGGGGCTAAGATGGGTGAGCAGTTCTTC. It codes for CASSVKGGGAKMGEQFF.

This clone occurred once. This chain joins TRBV29-1 and TRBJ2-5; 9 positions match TRBD1. The CDR3 spans 15 residues. The germline CDR1 and CDR2 sequences are SQVTM and ANQGSEA. V shed 4 bases, J shed 4 bases, and the junction held 10 bases outside the gene matches. Here the CDR3 reads CSVVASTGGRETQYF. CDR3 nucleotide sequence: TGCAGCGTTGTTGCATCGACAGGGGGAAGAGAGACCCAGTACTTC.

The chain recombines TRBV6-1 with TRBJ1-2; 8 nucleotides match TRBD1. This CDR3 is 14 amino acids long. Trimming took 0 bases from V and 8 from J; bases not matched to a gene: 5. Germline-derived CDR1 and CDR2 are MNHNS and SASEGT. CDR3 protein: CASSEAWSGGGYTF. The CDR3 region has the DNA TGTGCCAGCAGTGAAGCGTGGTCAGGGGGCGGCTACACCTTC.

The chain uses TRBV9 and TRBJ2-1, with D possibly TRBD2 on 7 matching bases. Germline-derived CDR1 and CDR2 are SGDLS and YYNGEE. The CDR3 consists of 16 residues. V lost 0 bases, J lost 6 bases, and 16 bases lay in between. The CDR3 sequence: CASSVVSGTRGNEQFF. For the CDR3, the DNA is TGTGCCAGCAGCGTAGTGAGCGGGACAAGGGGCAATGAGCAGTTCTTC.

This clone showed up just once. The V call is TRBV7-2, the J call TRBJ2-5; weak D call: TRBD2 (5 bases). CDR3 length: 14 residues. Germline loops: CDR1 SGHTA, CDR2 FQGNSA. V lost 6 bases and J lost 4, with 15 bases in between. The CDR3 sequence: CASSPPRGLETQYF. Here the CDR3 DNA reads TGTGCCAGCAGTCCCCCCCGGGGATTAGAGACCCAGTACTTC.

The chain has TRBV4-1 and TRBJ2-1; 7 bases fit TRBD1. This CDR3 is built from 19 residues. J gave up 2 bases and V 1 base, and 14 bases lay outside the gene matches. In germline, CDR1 is MGHRA, CDR2 YSYEKL. For the CDR3, the DNA is TGCGCCAGCAGCCAAGGTGCTGTAAGGGGGCGGTCCACCTACAATGAGCAGTTCTTC. It encodes CASSQGAVRGRSTYNEQFF.

The V and J genes are TRBV10-2 and TRBJ1-1; D perhaps matches TRBD1 (5 bases). This CDR3 spans 13 amino acids. Germline values: CDR1 WSHSY, CDR2 SAAADI. Between the trimmed V and J ends, which lost 6 bases and 5 bases, there was a span of 13 bases. This chain's CDR3 is CASRDTSRTEAFF. The CDR3 nucleotides are TGCGCCAGCAGGGACACCTCGAGGACTGAAGCTTTCTTT.

The chain carries TRBV6-6 and TRBJ2-7, with TRBD1 matching 7 bases. Germline V gene data show CDR1 as MNHNY and CDR2 as SVGAGI (reference sequence). J was trimmed by 0 bases and V by 4 bases; bases with no gene match: 6. The CDR3 spans 15 residues. CDR3 in DNA: TGTGCCAGCAGTTCGAGCAGGGGGATCTCCTACGAGCAGTACTTC. It codes for CASSSSRGISYEQYF.

This chain links TRBV5-1 with TRBJ2-3; tentative D call: TRBD1 (6 bases). CDR1 is SGHRS, CDR2 YFSETQ, per germline. The CDR3 length is 16 residues. Trimming shortened V by 4 bases and J by 5 bases, and 20 bases separated the two germline ends. This CDR3 reads CASSRGVQGGVDTQYF. CDR3 coding DNA: TGCGCCAGCAGCCGGGGAGTACAGGGTGGGGTAGATACGCAGTATTTT.

The CDR3 loop reads CASSLDRAVSYEQYF. As DNA, the CDR3 is TGTGCCAGCAGCTTGGACCGTGCGGTCTCCTACGAGCAGTACTTC. The chain joins TRBV5-4 to TRBJ2-7; D gene ambiguous. Germline V gene sequence: CDR1 SGHNT, CDR2 YYREEE (reference sequence). V lost 0 bases to trimming and J lost 0 bases, with 10 bases between them. The CDR3 extends over 15 amino acids.

The chain uses TRBV7-8 and TRBJ2-5, with TRBD2 matching 9 bases. The better agreement between TRBJ2-7 and the DNA end casts doubt on the J call. In germline, CDR1 is SGHVS, CDR2 FQNEAQ. The CDR3 runs 15 residues. CDR3 amino acids: CASSRSGRPPYEQYF. In DNA form, the CDR3 reads TGTGCCAGCAGCCGGAGCGGGAGGCCTCCCTACGAGCAGTACTTC.

This chain connects TRBV14 to TRBJ1-2, with D unresolved. Deletions cut 1 base from V and 1 base from J, with 4 bases between. Germline V CDR1 and CDR2: SGHDN, FVKESK. This CDR3 is 13 amino acids long. The CDR3 loop is CASSQGLNYGYTF. CDR3 in DNA: TGTGCCAGCAGCCAAGGGCTTAACTATGGCTACACCTTC.

Regarding this clone: The sample holds other DNA sequences that translate to the same CDR3. The chain combines TRBV9 with TRBJ2-1, with 10 bases aligning to TRBD2. Germline V CDR1 and CDR2: SGDLS, YYNGEE. V trimming: 3 bases; J trimming: 0 bases; junction bases outside the gene matches: 0. CDR3 size: 15 residues. In nucleotides, the CDR3 is TGTGCCAGCAGCGCTAGCGGGGGCTCCTACAATGAGCAGTTCTTC. Translation gives CASSASGGSYNEQFF.

The V gene is TRBV7-3, the J gene TRBJ2-3, with 7 bases matching TRBD1. CDR1 is SGHTA and CDR2 is FQGTGA in the germline V gene. V dropped 5 bases and J dropped 4; count of bases not matched to a gene: 12. There are 16 residues in the CDR3. The DNA of the CDR3 is TGTGCCAGCAGCATCCAGACAGGGATTGGGGCAGATACGCAGTATTTT. Protein sequence: CASSIQTGIGADTQYF.

This chain uses TRBV6-5 with TRBJ1-3; no firm D call. Germline assignment: CDR1 MNHEY and CDR2 SVGAGI. This CDR3 contains 15 residues. Trimming stripped 6 bases from V and 0 bases from J, with 12 bases between. This CDR3 is CASSRTLASGNTIYF. The DNA for the CDR3 is TGTGCCAGCAGCCGCACCCTTGCCTCTGGAAACACCATATATTTT.

This CDR3 is CASSRGQVLETQYF. The CDR3 DNA sequence: TGCGCCAGCAGCCGCGGACAGGTCCTCGAGACCCAGTACTTC. The gene calls are TRBV4-1 and TRBJ2-5, with TRBD1 identical over 7 bases. The CDR3 extends over 14 amino acids. CDR1 is MGHRA and CDR2 is YSYEKL in the germline V gene. The V gene end was trimmed by 4 bases and the J gene end by 5 bases; junction bases not matched to a gene: 7.

The chain couples TRBV5-6 to TRBJ2-5; D could derive from TRBD1 or TRBD2 (5 bases each). The V and J ends lost 4 bases and 0 bases respectively, with 16 bases between them. The CDR3 loop spans 16 amino acids. Germline V CDR1 and CDR2: SGHDT, YYEEEE. CDR3 sequence (DNA): TGTGCCAGCAGCGCCGGGGACGAGGGGTACCAAGAGACCCAGTACTTC. This encodes CASSAGDEGYQETQYF.

This chain joins TRBV29-1 and TRBJ2-7, with D perhaps TRBD2 (6 bases). CDR3 length equals 13 residues. The V and J ends lost 4 bases and 3 bases respectively, with 13 bases between them. In germline, CDR1 is SQVTM, CDR2 ANQGSEA. For the CDR3, the DNA is TGCAGCGTTGTACGAGGGACTTTCTACGAGCAGTACTTC. It specifies CSVVRGTFYEQYF.

J is TRBJ1-6 and V is TRBV5-1; 8 nucleotides line up with TRBD1. This CDR3 region has 14 residues. Per germline, CDR1 SGHRS and CDR2 YFSETQ. The V and J ends lost 4 bases and 11 bases, in that order; junction bases with no gene match: 8. CDR3 in DNA: TGCGCCAGCAGCCCCGACAGGGGCGGTGCACCCCTCCACTTT. This translates into CASSPDRGGAPLHF.

The chain uses TRBV9 and TRBJ2-6; 8 positions agree with TRBD2. The CDR3 sequence is 18 residues long. Germline-derived CDR1 and CDR2 are SGDLS and YYNGEE. J gave up 1 base and V 3 bases, and 9 bases lay outside the gene matches. In nucleotides, the CDR3 is TGTGCCAGCAGCGCAGGACTAGCTCGTCAGTCTGGGGCCAACGTCCTGACTTTC. Protein product: CASSAGLARQSGANVLTF.

The V and J genes are TRBV6-1 and TRBJ1-3; possible D gene TRBD1, 6 bases. Germline CDR1 reads MNHNS; CDR2 reads SASEGT. This CDR3 contains 11 residues. V was cut by 8 bases and J by 7 bases, with 9 bases left in between. CDR3 amino acids: CASLGGNTIYF. The CDR3 DNA reads as TGTGCCAGCCTAGGGGGGAACACCATATATTTT.

This rearrangement joins TRBV6-1 to TRBJ1-4; TRBD1 matches 10 bases. This CDR3 has 15 amino acids. Germline V lookup: CDR1 MNHNS, CDR2 SASEGT. V lost 5 bases and J lost 10; bases outside the gene matches: 10. This chain's CDR3 is CASSFSTGGKIKLFF. In DNA, the CDR3 is TGTGCCAGCAGTTTTTCGACAGGGGGCAAAATAAAACTGTTTTTT.

The chain uses TRBV11-2 and TRBJ2-7, with a tentative D call TRBD2 (7 bases). V was trimmed by 3 bases and J by 2 bases, leaving 14 bases between them. The germline V gene has CDR1 SGHAT and CDR2 FQNNGV. The CDR3 consists of 15 residues. CDR3 DNA: TGTGCCAGCAGCTTTTTGGGGGGGGCAGCCTACGAGCAGTACTTC. Translation gives CASSFLGGAAYEQYF.

CDR3 sequence reads: CASNRGDNTEAFF. DNA of the CDR3: TGTGCCAGTAATAGGGGCGACAACACTGAAGCTTTCTTT. The J gene is TRBJ1-1, the V gene TRBV19, with D maybe TRBD1 (5 bases). The CDR3 is made up of 13 amino acids. The V gene lost 7 bases and the J gene lost 2 bases, with 11 bases spanning the gap. Germline CDR1 LNHDA, CDR2 SQIVND (reference sequence).

This sequence joins TRBV28 and TRBJ1-2, with D tentatively TRBD1 (5 bases). The CDR3 covers 14 residues. With 6 bases removed from V and 3 bases from J, the gap between germline ends came to 14 bases. Germline V gives CDR1 MDHEN, CDR2 SYDVKM. CDR3 sequence: CASRFPDRHYGYTF. Written as DNA, the CDR3 is TGTGCCAGCAGATTCCCCGACAGACACTATGGCTACACCTTC.

V and J are TRBV28 and TRBJ2-1, with D perhaps matching TRBD1 or TRBD2 (6 bases each). Trimming took off 2 bases at V and 5 bases at J, with 16 bases between the two ends. The V gene's germline CDR1 is MDHEN and CDR2 SYDVKM. This CDR3 has 16 residues. CDR3 protein: CASSLPGAEVHNEQFF. As DNA, the CDR3 is TGTGCCAGCAGTTTACCGGGGGCGGAGGTCCACAATGAGCAGTTCTTC.